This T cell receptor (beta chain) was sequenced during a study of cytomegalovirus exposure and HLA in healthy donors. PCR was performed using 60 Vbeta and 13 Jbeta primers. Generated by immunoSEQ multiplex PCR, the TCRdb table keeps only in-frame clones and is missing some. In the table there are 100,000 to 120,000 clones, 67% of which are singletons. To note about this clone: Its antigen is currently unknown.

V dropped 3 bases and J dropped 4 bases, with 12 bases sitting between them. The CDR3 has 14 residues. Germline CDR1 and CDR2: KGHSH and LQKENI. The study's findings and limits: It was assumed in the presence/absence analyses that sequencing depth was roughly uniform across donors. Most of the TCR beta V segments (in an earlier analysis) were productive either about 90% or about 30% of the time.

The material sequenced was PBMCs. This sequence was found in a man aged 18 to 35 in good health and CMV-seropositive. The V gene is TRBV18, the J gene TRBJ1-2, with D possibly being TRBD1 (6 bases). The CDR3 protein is CASSPMDRGYGYTF. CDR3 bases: TGTGCCAGCTCACCCATGGACAGAGGCTATGGCTACACCTTC.